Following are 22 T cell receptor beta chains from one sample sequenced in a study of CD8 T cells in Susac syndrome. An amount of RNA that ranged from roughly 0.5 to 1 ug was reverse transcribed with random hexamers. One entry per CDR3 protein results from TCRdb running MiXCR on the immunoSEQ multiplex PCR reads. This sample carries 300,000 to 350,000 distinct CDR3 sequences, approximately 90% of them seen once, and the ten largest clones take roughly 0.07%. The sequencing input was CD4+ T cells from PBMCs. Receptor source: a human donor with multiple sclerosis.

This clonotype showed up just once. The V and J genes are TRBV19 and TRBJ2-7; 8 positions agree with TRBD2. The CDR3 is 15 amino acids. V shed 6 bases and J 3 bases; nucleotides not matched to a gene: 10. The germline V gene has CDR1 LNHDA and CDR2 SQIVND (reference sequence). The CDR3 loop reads CASRGFTAGGYEQYF. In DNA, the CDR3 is TGTGCCAGTAGGGGGTTTACGGCGGGAGGCTACGAGCAGTACTTC.

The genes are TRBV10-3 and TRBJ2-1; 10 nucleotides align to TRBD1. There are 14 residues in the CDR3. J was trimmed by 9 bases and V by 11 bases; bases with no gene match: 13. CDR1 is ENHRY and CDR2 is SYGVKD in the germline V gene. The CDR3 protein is CAVSGTGALSEQFF. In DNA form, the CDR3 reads TGTGCCGTCTCCGGGACAGGGGCCCTCAGTGAGCAGTTCTTC.

CDR3 DNA sequence: TGTGCCAGCAGTGGGGCCGAGACAGGGTACACTGAAGCTTTCTTT. Protein: CASSGAETGYTEAFF. The chain joins TRBV2 to TRBJ1-1; 7 bases fit TRBD1. Germline assignment: CDR1 SNHLY and CDR2 FYNNEI. The CDR3 length is 15 residues. The junction had 8 bases not matched to a gene; V was cut back by 4 bases and J by 3 bases.

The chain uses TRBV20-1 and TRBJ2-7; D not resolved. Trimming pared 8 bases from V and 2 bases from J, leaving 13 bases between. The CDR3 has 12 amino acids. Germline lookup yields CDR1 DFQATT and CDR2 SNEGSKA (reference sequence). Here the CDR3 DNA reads TGCAGTATACGAGGCAGGACCTACGAGCAGTACTTC. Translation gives CSIRGRTYEQYF.

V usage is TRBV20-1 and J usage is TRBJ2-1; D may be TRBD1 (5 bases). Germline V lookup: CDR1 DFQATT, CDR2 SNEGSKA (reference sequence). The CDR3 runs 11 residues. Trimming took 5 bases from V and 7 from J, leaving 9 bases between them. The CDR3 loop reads CSAERQNEQFF. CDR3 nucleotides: TGCAGTGCTGAACGACAGAATGAGCAGTTCTTC.

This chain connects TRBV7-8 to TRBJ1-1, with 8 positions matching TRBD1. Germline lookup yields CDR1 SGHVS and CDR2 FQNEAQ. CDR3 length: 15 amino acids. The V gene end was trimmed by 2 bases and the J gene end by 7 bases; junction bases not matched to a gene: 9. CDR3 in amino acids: CASSLRGRTGHEAFF. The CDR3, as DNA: TGTGCCAGCAGCTTACGAGGGCGGACAGGGCATGAAGCTTTCTTT.

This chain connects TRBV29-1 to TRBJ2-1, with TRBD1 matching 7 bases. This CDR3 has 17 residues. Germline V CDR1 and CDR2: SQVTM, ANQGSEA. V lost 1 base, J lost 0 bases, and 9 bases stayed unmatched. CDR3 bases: TGCAGCGTTGAAGTTTTACAGGGGCCAGGCTCCTACAATGAGCAGTTCTTC. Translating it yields CSVEVLQGPGSYNEQFF.

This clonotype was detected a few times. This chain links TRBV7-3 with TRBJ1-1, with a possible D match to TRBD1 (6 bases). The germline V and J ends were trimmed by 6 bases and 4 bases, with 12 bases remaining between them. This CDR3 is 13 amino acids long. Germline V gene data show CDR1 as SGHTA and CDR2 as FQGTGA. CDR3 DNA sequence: TGTGCCAGCAGTTTGAGCAGGGGCACTGAAGCTTTCTTT. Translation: CASSLSRGTEAFF. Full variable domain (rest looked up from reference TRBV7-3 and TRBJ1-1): GAGVSQTPSNKVTEKGKYVELRCDPISGHTALYWYRQSLGQGPEFLIYFQGTGAADDSGLPNDRFFAVRPEGSVSTLKIQRTERGDSAVYLCASSLSRGTEAFFGQGTRLTVV.

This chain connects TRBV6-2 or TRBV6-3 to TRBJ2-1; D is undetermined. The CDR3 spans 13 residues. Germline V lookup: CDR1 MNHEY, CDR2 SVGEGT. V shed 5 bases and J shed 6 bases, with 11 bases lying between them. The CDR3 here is CASSPRGFNEQFF. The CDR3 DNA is TGTGCCAGCAGTCCCCGAGGCTTCAATGAGCAGTTCTTC.

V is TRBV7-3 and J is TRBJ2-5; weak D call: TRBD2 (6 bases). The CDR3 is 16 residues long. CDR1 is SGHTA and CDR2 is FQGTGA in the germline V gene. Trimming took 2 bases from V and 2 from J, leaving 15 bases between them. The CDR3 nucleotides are TGTGCCAGCAGCTTAGGGTACGGCCGGGGGCAAGAGACCCAGTACTTC. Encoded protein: CASSLGYGRGQETQYF.

DNA for the CDR3: TGCGCCAGCAGCTCGGGACTAGCACTCCGCGCCGGGGAGCTGTTTTTT. This encodes CASSSGLALRAGELFF. This chain uses TRBV5-1 with TRBJ2-2, with 9 bases aligning to TRBD2. Germline loops: CDR1 SGHRS, CDR2 YFSETQ. CDR3 length equals 16 residues. V lost 3 bases and J lost 6; bases outside the gene matches: 9.

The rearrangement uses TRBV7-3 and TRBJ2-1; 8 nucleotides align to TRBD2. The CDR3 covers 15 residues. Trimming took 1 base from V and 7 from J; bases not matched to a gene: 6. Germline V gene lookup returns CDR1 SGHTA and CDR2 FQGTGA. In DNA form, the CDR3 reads TGTGCCAGCAGCTTAAGCGGGAGGCTAGGTAATGAGCAGTTCTTC. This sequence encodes CASSLSGRLGNEQFF.

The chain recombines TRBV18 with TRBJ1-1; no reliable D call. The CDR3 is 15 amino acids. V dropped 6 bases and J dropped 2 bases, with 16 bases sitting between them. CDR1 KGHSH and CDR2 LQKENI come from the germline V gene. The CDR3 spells CASSTSDEINTEAFF. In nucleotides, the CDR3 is TGTGCCAGCTCGACTTCGGACGAGATTAACACTGAAGCTTTCTTT. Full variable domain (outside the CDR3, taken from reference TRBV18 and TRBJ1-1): NAGVMQNPRHLVRRRGQEARLRCSPMKGHSHVYWYRQLPEEGLKFMVYLQKENIIDESGMPKERFSAEFPKEGPSILRIQQVVRGDSAAYFCASSTSDEINTEAFFGQGTRLTVV.

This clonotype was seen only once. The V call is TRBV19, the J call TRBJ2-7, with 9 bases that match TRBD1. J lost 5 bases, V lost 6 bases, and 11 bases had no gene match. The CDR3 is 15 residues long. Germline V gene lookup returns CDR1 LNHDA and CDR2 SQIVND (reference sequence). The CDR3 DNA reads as TGTGCCAGTAGCCAATCTGACAGGGGGTTCAACGAGCAGTACTTC. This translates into CASSQSDRGFNEQYF.

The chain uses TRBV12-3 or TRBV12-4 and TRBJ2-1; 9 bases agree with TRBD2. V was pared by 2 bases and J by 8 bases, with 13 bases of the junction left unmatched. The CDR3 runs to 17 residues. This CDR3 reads CASSLSGVASGTDEQFF. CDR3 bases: TGTGCCAGCAGTTTATCCGGGGTGGCTAGCGGGACGGATGAGCAGTTCTTC.

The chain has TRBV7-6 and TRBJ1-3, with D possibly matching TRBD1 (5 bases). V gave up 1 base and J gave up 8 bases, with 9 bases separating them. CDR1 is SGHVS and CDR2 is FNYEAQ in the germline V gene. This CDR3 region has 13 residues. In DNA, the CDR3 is TGTGCCAGCAGCTTAGAGAGGGGTGACACCATATATTTT. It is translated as CASSLERGDTIYF.

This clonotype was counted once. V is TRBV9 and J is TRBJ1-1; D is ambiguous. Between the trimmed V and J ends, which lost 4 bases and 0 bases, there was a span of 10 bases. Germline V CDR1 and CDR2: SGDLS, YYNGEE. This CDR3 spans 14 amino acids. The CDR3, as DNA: TGTGCCAGCAGCCTCACGCCACTGAACACTGAAGCTTTCTTT. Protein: CASSLTPLNTEAFF.

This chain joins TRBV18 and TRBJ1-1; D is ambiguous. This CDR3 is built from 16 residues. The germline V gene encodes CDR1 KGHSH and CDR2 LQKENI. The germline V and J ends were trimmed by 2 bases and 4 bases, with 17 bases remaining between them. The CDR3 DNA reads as TGTGCCAGCTCACCAAATTTGGGTACGTGGACCACTGAAGCTTTCTTT. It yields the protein CASSPNLGTWTTEAFF.

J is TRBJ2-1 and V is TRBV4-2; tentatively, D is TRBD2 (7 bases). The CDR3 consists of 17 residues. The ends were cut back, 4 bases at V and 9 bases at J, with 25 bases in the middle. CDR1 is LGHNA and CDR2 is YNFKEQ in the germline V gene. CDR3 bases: TGTGCCAGCAGCCGGGGGAGAGGGGGAGGGCAAAAGGTTGAGCAGTTCTTC. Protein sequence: CASSRGRGGGQKVEQFF.

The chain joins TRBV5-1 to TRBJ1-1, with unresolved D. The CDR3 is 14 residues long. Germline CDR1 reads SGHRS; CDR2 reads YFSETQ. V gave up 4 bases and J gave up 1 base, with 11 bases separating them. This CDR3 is CASSQDGSNTEAFF. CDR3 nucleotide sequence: TGCGCCAGCAGCCAGGACGGATCGAACACTGAAGCTTTCTTT.

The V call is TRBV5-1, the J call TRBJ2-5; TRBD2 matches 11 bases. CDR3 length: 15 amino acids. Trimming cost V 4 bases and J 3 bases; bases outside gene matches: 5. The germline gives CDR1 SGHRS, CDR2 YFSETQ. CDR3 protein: CASSTPGLAEETQYF. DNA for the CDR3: TGCGCCAGCAGCACCCCGGGACTAGCGGAAGAGACCCAGTACTTC.

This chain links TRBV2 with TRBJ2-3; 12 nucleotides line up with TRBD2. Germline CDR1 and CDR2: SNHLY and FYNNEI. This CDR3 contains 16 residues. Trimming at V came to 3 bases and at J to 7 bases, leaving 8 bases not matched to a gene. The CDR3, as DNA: TGTGCCAGCAGTGATAGTCTAGCGGGGGGGCTGTATACGCAGTATTTT. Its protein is CASSDSLAGGLYTQYF.